The entry below gives a single T cell receptor beta chain sequence along with its context. No antigen is known for it. This entry is derived from a study of cytomegalovirus exposure and HLA in healthy donors. Overall study context: Around 79 million unique TCRs, all from HLA-typed donors, were included in an early release of the data. Study results and caveats: Across donors, presence/absence analyses took sequencing depth to be roughly uniform. In a later analysis, V- and J-gene trimming of beta chains associated with a DCLRE1C missense variant, replicated independently. There was a cluster of highly shared sequence variants that was likely a sequencing artifact.

V lost 1 base to trimming and J lost 3 bases; unmatched junction nucleotides: 6. The CDR3 covers 15 residues. Germline V gives CDR1 MNHNS, CDR2 SASEGT. Both 60 Vbeta primers and 13 Jbeta primers went into the PCR. The repertoire was sequenced with immunoSEQ multiplex PCR; TCRdb's copy has only in-frame clones and lacks some. The sample's table shows 95,000 to 110,000 clones. The origin of this receptor is a man in his forties or fifties in good health and CMV-seronegative. Sequencing was done on a sample of PBMCs. The genes are TRBV6-1 and TRBJ2-7; TRBD1 matches 7 bases. In nucleotides, the CDR3 is TGTGCCAGCAGTGAAGGGGGACAGCCATACTACGAGCAGTACTTC. It encodes CASSEGGQPYYEQYF.